This entry concerns a single TCR beta chain. Each CDR3 protein gets one entry after TCRdb re-called the 5' RACE reads with MiXCR. The sample consists of 550,000 to 700,000 distinct CDR3 sequences, 21% of them appearing once. This entry comes from a study of identical twins. The germline CDR1 and CDR2 sequences are SGHRS and YFSETQ. The CDR3 extends over 15 amino acids. V lost 0 bases to trimming and J lost 5 bases, with 15 bases between them. The same data also went into a second study, on T cells expressing NK-cell markers. That study adds: Eight donors were sequenced, of whom seven were HCMV-seropositive, while the remaining one was HCMV-seronegative. Restriction of sorting to alpha-beta TCR T cells was accomplished in several experiments using an anti-gamma-delta TCR antibody.

This sequence originates from a woman aged 18-29 years in good health. Sequenced sample: PBMCs. The V call is TRBV5-1, the J call TRBJ2-7; D is perhaps TRBD1 (6 bases). CDR3 sequence: CASSLVGRWGHEQYF. CDR3 bases: TGCGCCAGCAGCTTGGTCGGCCGGTGGGGGCACGAGCAGTACTTC.